The sample holds a few counts of the clone carrying this TCR beta chain. This sample stems from a study of blood T cell repertoires in COVID-19. At the level of the study: Sites in the United States, Italy and Spain provided acute and convalescent COVID-19 samples. The cDNA or gDNA used as material had been derived from T cells, B-cell-depleted T cells, or PBMCs.

After removal of 8 bases from V and 4 bases from J, the junction contained 4 bases not matched to a gene. Per the germline V gene, CDR1 is MDHEN and CDR2 is SYDVKM. CDR3 size: 12 residues. In the original analysis: Reference gene primer amplification gave nucleated cell count estimates. Sequenced by immunoSEQ multiplex PCR; TCRdb stores in-frame clones only, minus some. For V, J and clone size, that table is used; D and trimming come from the DNA. The table lists around 250,000 clones, around 84% of them singletons, with 5% in the top ten. People in the exposed group encountered a COVID-19 case within 2 weeks before entering the study.

The rearrangement joins TRBV28 to TRBJ1-2; 7 bases fit TRBD1. The material sequenced was PBMCs or T cells enriched from blood (not recorded which). This TCR was sampled from a man in his forties who had been exposed to COVID-19. The DNA for the CDR3 is TGTGCCAGCCTTACAGGGGCCTATGGCTACACCTTC. Its protein is CASLTGAYGYTF.